Listed here is a single T cell receptor beta chain. Antigen specificity is unknown. This record comes from a study of T cell responses to AZD1222 COVID-19 vaccine. On the study more broadly: Analyses pooled second doses at about 4 or about 12 weeks.

TCRdb's table, derived via immunoSEQ multiplex PCR, lists solely in-frame clones and lacks some. The table records around 170,000 clones, around nine tenths of them present only once. Study outcomes and limitations: Regions 160-218 and 743-854 dominated among vaccine-associated CD4 TCRs spanning spike. Seropositive AZD1222 recipients at baseline numbered only five to seven.

CDR3 length: 14 residues. The germline gives CDR1 MNHEY, CDR2 SVGAGI. Trimming removed 5 bases at V and 9 bases at J, with 17 bases between. This chain joins TRBV6-5 and TRBJ1-5, with D possibly being TRBD1 (5 bases). This specimen consisted of peripheral blood, obtained on day 0 of AZD1222 vaccination. The sequence was collected from an adult in good health. CDR3 DNA sequence: TGTGCCAGCAGTCCCGACAGCACCTTAGGGCCCCAGCATTTT. Translating gives CASSPDSTLGPQHF.